This T cell receptor (beta chain) was observed in a study of response to subunit inactivated influenza vaccine. Study-wide findings and caveats: The authors put forward the suggestion that each seasonal influenza vaccination may bring in only a limited number of new T cells.

TCRdb re-called the RT-PCR reads through MiXCR, storing one row per CDR3 protein. The sample holds about 520,000 distinct CDR3 sequences, about 25% seen once. With respect to this clonotype: Its target is unknown.

V was pared by 0 bases and J by 5 bases, with 8 bases between. Germline CDR1 is LGHNA and CDR2 is YNFKEQ. The length of the CDR3 is 13 residues. The material sequenced was CD4+ T cells sorted from PBMCs, taken 4 to 6 days after vaccination. The rearrangement joins TRBV4-2 to TRBJ2-7; tentative D call: TRBD1 (6 bases). The sequence was collected from a man aged 45 to 65 who received an inactivated influenza vaccine. In nucleotides, the CDR3 is TGTGCCAGCAGCCAAGATGACAGGAACGAGCAGTACTTC. Translating gives CASSQDDRNEQYF.